This T cell receptor (beta chain) is drawn from a study of T cell repertoires in cytomegalovirus infection. This clonotype was seen ten or more times. J gave up 4 bases and V 10 bases, and 14 bases lay outside the gene matches. Germline CDR1 reads SGHRS; CDR2 reads YFSETQ. The CDR3 length is 15 residues. TCRdb recomputed calls from the reads with MiXCR, one row per CDR3 protein. The sample has approximately 240,000 distinct CDR3 sequences; 9% to 15% are singletons. The sequenced sample was PBMCs. The chain joins TRBV5-1 to TRBJ2-7, with TRBD1 matching 10 bases. This TCR was recovered from a human donor in good health (CMV status not recorded). Some clones in this sample may be carry-over from other donors' samples. The chain's CDR3 is CADGKTGQGWYEQYF. The DNA of the CDR3 is TGCGCCGATGGGAAAACGGGACAGGGGTGGTACGAGCAGTACTTC.